Shown below are 27 T cell receptor beta chains from a single sample sequenced in a study of cytotoxic CD8 clonotypes in ibrutinib-treated CLL. Clones were read by immunoSEQ multiplex PCR, and TCRdb kept only the in-frame ones, dropping some. Here the sample spans hundreds of thousands of clones, 60% to 80% being singletons. The sequencing used PBMCs, collected after 36 months of ibrutinib treatment. The receptors here all came from a human donor with chronic lymphocytic leukemia.

Turning to this clone: At the DNA level, this CDR3 is encoded by other sequences in the same sample as well. The V call is TRBV2, the J call TRBJ2-7; D is perhaps TRBD2 (6 bases). The V and J ends lost 6 bases and 6 bases respectively, with 6 bases between them. This CDR3 region has 10 residues. From germline, CDR1 is SNHLY and CDR2 FYNNEI. The CDR3 spells CASRGGEQYF. DNA of the CDR3: TGTGCCAGCAGGGGGGGCGAGCAGTACTTC.

This clone was seen only a few times. The chain is built from TRBV9 and TRBJ1-5; no clear D. Germline V gene data show CDR1 as SGDLS and CDR2 as YYNGEE. The CDR3 contains 14 residues. Trimming shortened V by 4 bases and J by 1 base, and 9 bases separated the two germline ends. The DNA for the CDR3 is TGTGCCAGCAGCCCTTTCTGGAGCAATCAGCCCCAGCATTTT. Protein sequence: CASSPFWSNQPQHF. The full variable domain, rest sourced from reference TRBV9 and TRBJ1-5, is DSGVTQTPKHLITATGQRVTLRCSPRSGDLSVYWYQQSLDQGLQFLIQYYNGEERAKGNILERFSAQQFPDLHSELNLSSLELGDSALYFCASSPFWSNQPQHFGDGTRLSIL.

This clone is a singleton in its sample. CDR3 amino acids: CASRPTGSGNTIYF. CDR3 nucleotide sequence: TGTGCCAGCAGACCGACAGGGTCTGGAAACACCATATATTTT. The chain has TRBV7-2 and TRBJ1-3; the match to TRBD1 covers 7 bases. Unmatched junction bases numbered 3, after V lost 6 bases and J lost 1 base. The length of the CDR3 is 14 residues. In germline, CDR1 is SGHTA, CDR2 FQGNSA.

The CDR3 loop is CASSDPGLKFF. The DNA for the CDR3 is TGTGCCAGCAGTGATCCGGGACTCAAATTTTTT. The chain couples TRBV2 to TRBJ1-4; a weak D match, TRBD1 (5 bases). Germline CDR1 reads SNHLY; CDR2 reads FYNNEI. The CDR3 has 11 residues. V lost 3 bases to trimming and J lost 17 bases, with 13 bases between them.

V is TRBV27 and J is TRBJ2-1, with D unclear. This CDR3 is 16 amino acids long. V lost 3 bases and J 2 bases, leaving 14 bases between the germline ends. Germline V gene sequence: CDR1 MNHEY, CDR2 SMNVEV (reference sequence). The CDR3, as DNA: TGTGCCAGCAGTTTTTTGTGGCGGCGCGCCTACAATGAGCAGTTCTTC. Its translation: CASSFLWRRAYNEQFF.

The chain uses TRBV7-3 and TRBJ2-3; perhaps TRBD2 as D (6 bases). This CDR3 region has 13 residues. The V gene's germline CDR1 is SGHTA and CDR2 FQGTGA. The V and J ends lost 4 bases and 5 bases respectively, with 10 bases between them. Here the CDR3 reads CASSSQAGDTQYF. The CDR3 DNA is TGTGCCAGCAGCTCCCAAGCGGGAGATACGCAGTATTTT.

J is TRBJ1-1 and V is TRBV15; 11 bases line up with TRBD1. Germline V gene sequence: CDR1 LNHNV, CDR2 YYDKDF (reference sequence). The CDR3 is 13 residues long. V was clipped by 5 bases and J by 11 bases; unmatched bases: 7. Here the CDR3 reads CATSRGQGAFAFF. For the CDR3, the DNA is TGTGCCACCAGCCGAGGACAGGGGGCTTTCGCTTTCTTT.

The chain carries TRBV4-3 and TRBJ1-1; D gene unclear. With 2 bases removed from V and 1 base from J, the gap between germline ends came to 5 bases. Germline V gene lookup returns CDR1 LGHNA and CDR2 YSLEER. The CDR3 is 13 amino acids. CDR3 sequence (DNA): TGCGCCAGCAGCCAATTAGGGAACACTGAAGCTTTCTTT. Amino acids: CASSQLGNTEAFF.

Here the CDR3 reads CASSPRAGRNEKLFF. The CDR3 coding sequence is TGTGCCAGCTCACCACGGGCGGGGCGCAATGAAAAACTGTTTTTT. The V and J genes are TRBV18 and TRBJ1-4; TRBD1 might be the D (5 bases). CDR3 length equals 15 residues. Germline CDR1 reads KGHSH; CDR2 reads LQKENI. V lost 1 base and J lost 5, with 11 bases in between.

This chain connects TRBV5-1 to TRBJ1-4, with D perhaps matching TRBD1 (5 bases). Deletions cut 0 bases from V and 4 bases from J, with 10 bases between. The CDR3 is made up of 15 amino acids. The germline gives CDR1 SGHRS, CDR2 YFSETQ. The CDR3 DNA follows: TGCGCCAGCAGCTTGGAGGGACCGTTTAATGAAAAACTGTTTTTT. It specifies CASSLEGPFNEKLFF.

The rearrangement uses TRBV9 and TRBJ2-3; 8 bases line up with TRBD1. V was pared by 3 bases and J by 1 base, with 4 bases of the junction left unmatched. The CDR3 extends over 15 amino acids. Germline CDR1 SGDLS, CDR2 YYNGEE. This chain's CDR3 is CASSEPGQGTDTQYF. DNA of the CDR3: TGTGCCAGCAGCGAACCGGGACAGGGCACAGATACGCAGTATTTT.

This clone was observed a handful of times. The CDR3 loop reads CASSQPPGLSYNEQFF. CDR3 nucleotides: TGTGCCAGCAGCCAACCCCCGGGACTCTCCTACAATGAGCAGTTCTTC. This chain links TRBV14 with TRBJ2-1, with D perhaps TRBD2 (6 bases). Between the trimmed V and J ends, which lost 2 bases and 0 bases, there was a span of 11 bases. Germline V CDR1 and CDR2: SGHDN, FVKESK. This CDR3 is built from 16 residues.

The CDR3 DNA is TGTGCCAGCAGTCCGCTGCCACCTCGCAAGGGCACAGATACGCAGTATTTT. Its protein product is CASSPLPPRKGTDTQYF. V is TRBV27 and J is TRBJ2-3; D is ambiguous. From germline, CDR1 is MNHEY and CDR2 SMNVEV (reference sequence). Trimming removed 5 bases from V and 1 base from J, with 19 bases in between. The CDR3 has 17 amino acids.

This chain joins TRBV18 and TRBJ2-7, with D uncertain. Trimming removed 3 bases at V and 0 bases at J, with 6 bases between. The length of the CDR3 is 13 residues. Looked up from germline, CDR1 is KGHSH and CDR2 is LQKENI. CDR3 sequence: CASSPGNSYEQYF. CDR3 DNA: TGTGCCAGCTCACCTGGGAACTCCTACGAGCAGTACTTC.

This chain connects TRBV18 to TRBJ1-4; possibly TRBD1 for D (6 bases). Germline V gives CDR1 KGHSH, CDR2 LQKENI. The CDR3 extends over 14 amino acids. V gave up 3 bases and J gave up 8 bases, with 13 bases separating them. CDR3: CASSPSRGGEKLFF. The DNA for the CDR3 is TGTGCCAGCTCACCGTCGAGGGGGGGCGAAAAACTGTTTTTT. The full variable domain, rest sourced from reference TRBV18 and TRBJ1-4, is NAGVMQNPRHLVRRRGQEARLRCSPMKGHSHVYWYRQLPEEGLKFMVYLQKENIIDESGMPKERFSAEFPKEGPSILRIQQVVRGDSAAYFCASSPSRGGEKLFFGSGTQLSVL.

V usage is TRBV27 and J usage is TRBJ2-5; D is possibly TRBD1 (5 bases). The length of the CDR3 is 13 residues. Germline CDR1 reads MNHEY; CDR2 reads SMNVEV (reference sequence). V was shortened by 1 base and J by 3 bases, with 6 bases between the two germline ends. The CDR3 is CASSLLGEETQYF. The CDR3, as DNA: TGTGCCAGCAGTTTATTAGGGGAAGAGACCCAGTACTTC.

V usage is TRBV27 and J usage is TRBJ2-2; 7 nucleotides agree with TRBD1. The CDR3 is 16 amino acids. Germline V gene data show CDR1 as MNHEY and CDR2 as SMNVEV (reference sequence). Unmatched junction bases numbered 12, after V lost 5 bases and J lost 6 bases. The CDR3 here is CASSEQTGVAAGELFF. CDR3 DNA: TGTGCCAGCAGTGAACAAACAGGGGTTGCAGCCGGGGAGCTGTTTTTT.

V gene TRBV27 combines with J gene TRBJ2-1; 8 nucleotides match TRBD2. The CDR3 length is 15 residues. Trimming cost V 2 bases and J 3 bases; bases outside gene matches: 3. From germline, CDR1 is MNHEY and CDR2 SMNVEV (reference sequence). The DNA of the CDR3 is TGTGCCAGCAGTTTAGTAGCGGGACTCTACAATGAGCAGTTCTTC. Protein: CASSLVAGLYNEQFF.

The CDR3 sequence: CATSRDRRGRETQYF. CDR3 coding DNA: TGTGCCACCAGCAGAGATAGGAGGGGGCGGGAGACCCAGTACTTC. The chain employs TRBV15 and TRBJ2-5; TRBD1 is a possible D gene (7 bases). Deletions cut 0 bases from V and 5 bases from J, with 13 bases between. The germline gives CDR1 LNHNV, CDR2 YYDKDF (reference sequence). The CDR3 sequence is 15 residues long.

This chain connects TRBV27 to TRBJ2-4; D is unclear. This CDR3 has 16 amino acids. The V gene lost 3 bases and the J gene lost 0 bases, with 12 bases spanning the gap. CDR1 and CDR2 (germline): MNHEY, SMNVEV (reference sequence). The CDR3: CASSFLINLAKNIQYF. The CDR3 DNA follows: TGTGCCAGCAGTTTTTTGATAAACCTAGCCAAAAACATTCAGTACTTC.

The J gene is TRBJ2-7, the V gene TRBV7-9; 8 bases are shared with TRBD1. The length of the CDR3 is 14 residues. Trimming at V came to 6 bases and at J to 0 bases, leaving 4 bases not matched to a gene. Germline values: CDR1 SEHNR, CDR2 FQNEAQ (reference sequence). The CDR3 region is CASRHGTGSYEQYF. CDR3 DNA: TGTGCCAGCAGGCACGGGACAGGCTCCTACGAGCAGTACTTC.

The chain joins TRBV20-1 to TRBJ2-5, with D unresolved. The CDR3 is made up of 10 amino acids. Germline CDR1 reads DFQATT; CDR2 reads SNEGSKA (reference sequence). V was pared by 4 bases and J by 4 bases, with 4 bases between. In DNA, the CDR3 is TGCAGTGCTACTCTAGAGACCCAGTACTTC. It specifies CSATLETQYF.

The gene calls are TRBV6-5 and TRBJ1-5, with 7 bases identical to TRBD1. Germline loops: CDR1 MNHEY, CDR2 SVGAGI. The CDR3 runs 15 residues. V lost 6 bases and J lost 3; bases outside the gene matches: 8. CDR3 sequence (DNA): TGTGCCAGCAGAAGTGGACAGGATGTCAATCAGCCCCAGCATTTT. Translated: CASRSGQDVNQPQHF.

The V call is TRBV9, the J call TRBJ2-3, with 8 bases aligning to TRBD2. Germline trimming cut 1 base from V and 2 bases from J; bases unmatched to any gene: 6. Germline-derived CDR1 and CDR2 are SGDLS and YYNGEE. The CDR3 covers 16 residues. This CDR3 reads CASSVSGLATTDTQYF. The CDR3 coding sequence is TGTGCCAGCAGCGTATCTGGACTAGCCACCACAGATACGCAGTATTTT.

The chain has TRBV7-9 and TRBJ1-2, with D uncertain. The CDR3 is 14 amino acids. The V gene's germline CDR1 is SEHNR and CDR2 FQNEAQ (reference sequence). Trimming cost V 5 bases and J 1 base, with 11 bases left between them. The CDR3, as DNA: TGTGCCAGCAGCCCCCTCGTCTATAACTATGGCTACACCTTC. As protein: CASSPLVYNYGYTF. The full variable domain, completed using reference TRBV7-9 and TRBJ1-2, is DTGVSQNPRHKITKRGQNVTFRCDPISEHNRLYWYRQTLGQGPEFLTYFQNEAQLEKSRLLSDRFSAERPKGSFSTLEIQRTEQGDSAMYLCASSPLVYNYGYTFGSGTRLTVV.

The rearrangement links TRBV7-3 to TRBJ2-7, with 12 positions matching TRBD2. The trim removed 5 bases at V and 7 bases at J, leaving 9 bases unmatched. The CDR3 is made up of 15 amino acids. The germline V gene encodes CDR1 SGHTA and CDR2 FQGTGA. CDR3 residues: CASSEGLAGTKEQYF. The CDR3 nucleotides read TGTGCCAGCAGCGAAGGACTAGCGGGAACTAAAGAGCAGTACTTC.

The chain couples TRBV7-2 to TRBJ1-2; D gene uncertain. Trimming took 2 bases from V and 4 from J, leaving 20 bases between them. From germline, CDR1 is SGHTA and CDR2 FQGNSA. This CDR3 spans 17 amino acids. CDR3 nucleotide sequence: TGTGCCAGCAGCTTATCCTCTAAGGGCAGTCCGGGCTATGGCTACACCTTC. Its translation: CASSLSSKGSPGYGYTF.